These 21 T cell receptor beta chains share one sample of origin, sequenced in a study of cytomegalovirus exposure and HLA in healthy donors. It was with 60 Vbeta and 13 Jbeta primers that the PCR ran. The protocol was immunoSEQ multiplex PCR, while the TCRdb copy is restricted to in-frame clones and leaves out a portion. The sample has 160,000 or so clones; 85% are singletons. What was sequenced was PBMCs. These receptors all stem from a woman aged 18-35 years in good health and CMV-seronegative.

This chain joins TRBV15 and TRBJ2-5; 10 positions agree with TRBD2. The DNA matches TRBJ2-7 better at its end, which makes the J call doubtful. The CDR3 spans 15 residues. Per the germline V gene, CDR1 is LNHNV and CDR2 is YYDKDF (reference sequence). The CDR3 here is CATSGQLAGNLEQYF. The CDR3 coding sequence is TGTGCCACCAGCGGACAACTAGCGGGGAACCTCGAGCAGTACTTC.

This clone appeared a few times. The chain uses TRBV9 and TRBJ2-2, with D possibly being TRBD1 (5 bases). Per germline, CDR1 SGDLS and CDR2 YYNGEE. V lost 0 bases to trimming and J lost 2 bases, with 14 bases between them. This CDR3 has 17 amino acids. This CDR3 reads CASSVGRWTTNTGELFF. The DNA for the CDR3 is TGTGCCAGCAGCGTAGGACGGTGGACAACCAACACCGGGGAGCTGTTTTTT.

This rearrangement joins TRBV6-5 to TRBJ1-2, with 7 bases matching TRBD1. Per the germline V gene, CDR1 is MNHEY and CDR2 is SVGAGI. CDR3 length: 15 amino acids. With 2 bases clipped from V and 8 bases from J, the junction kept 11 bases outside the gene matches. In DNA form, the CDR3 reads TGTGCCAGCAGTTACCCCCGGACAGGCCTGGGAGGCTACACCTTC. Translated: CASSYPRTGLGGYTF.

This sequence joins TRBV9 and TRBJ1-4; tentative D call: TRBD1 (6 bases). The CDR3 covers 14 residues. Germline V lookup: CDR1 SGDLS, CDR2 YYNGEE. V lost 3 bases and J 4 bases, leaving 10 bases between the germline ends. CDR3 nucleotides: TGTGCCAGCAGCGAGCAGGGGTTTAATGAAAAACTGTTTTTT. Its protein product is CASSEQGFNEKLFF.

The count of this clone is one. The CDR3 protein is CASSEGQGSTEAFF. DNA for the CDR3: TGCGCCAGCAGCGAAGGACAGGGGAGTACTGAAGCTTTCTTT. The chain has TRBV5-1 and TRBJ1-1; 9 bases are a match to TRBD1. With 4 bases clipped from V and 5 bases from J, the junction kept 6 bases outside the gene matches. Germline V CDR1 and CDR2: SGHRS, YFSETQ. The CDR3 has 14 amino acids.

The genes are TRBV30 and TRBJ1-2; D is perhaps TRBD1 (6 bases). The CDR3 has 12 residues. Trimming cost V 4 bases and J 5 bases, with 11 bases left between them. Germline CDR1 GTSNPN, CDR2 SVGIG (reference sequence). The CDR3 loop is CAWTGASYGYTF. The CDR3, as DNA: TGTGCCTGGACAGGGGCTTCGTATGGCTACACCTTC. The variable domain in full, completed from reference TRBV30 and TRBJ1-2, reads SQTIHQWPATLVQPVGSPLSLECTVEGTSNPNLYWYRQAAGRGLQLLFYSVGIGQISSEVPQNLSASRPQDRQFILSSKKLLLSDSGFYLCAWTGASYGYTFGSGTRLTVV.

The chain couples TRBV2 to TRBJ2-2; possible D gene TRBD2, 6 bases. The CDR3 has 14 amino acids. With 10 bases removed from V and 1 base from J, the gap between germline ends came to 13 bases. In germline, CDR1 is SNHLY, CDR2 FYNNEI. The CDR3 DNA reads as TGTGCCACCCGCGGAGGGAGGAACACCGGGGAGCTGTTTTTT. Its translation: CATRGGRNTGELFF.

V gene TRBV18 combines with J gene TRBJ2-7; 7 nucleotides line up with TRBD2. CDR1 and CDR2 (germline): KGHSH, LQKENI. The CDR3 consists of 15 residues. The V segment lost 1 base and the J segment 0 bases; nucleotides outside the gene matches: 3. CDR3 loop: CASSPLAGPSYEQYF. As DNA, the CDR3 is TGTGCCAGCTCACCACTAGCGGGCCCCTCCTACGAGCAGTACTTC.

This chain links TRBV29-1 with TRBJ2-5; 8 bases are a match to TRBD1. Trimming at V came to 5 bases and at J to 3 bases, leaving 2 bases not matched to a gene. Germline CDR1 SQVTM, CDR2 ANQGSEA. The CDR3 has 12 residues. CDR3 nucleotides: TGCAGCGTTTGGACAGGGAAAGAGACCCAGTACTTC. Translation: CSVWTGKETQYF.

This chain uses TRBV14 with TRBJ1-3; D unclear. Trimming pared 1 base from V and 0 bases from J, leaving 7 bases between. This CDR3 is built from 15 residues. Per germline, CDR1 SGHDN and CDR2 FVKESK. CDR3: CASSQAGSSGNTIYF. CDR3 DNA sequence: TGTGCCAGCAGCCAAGCAGGCTCCTCTGGAAACACCATATATTTT.

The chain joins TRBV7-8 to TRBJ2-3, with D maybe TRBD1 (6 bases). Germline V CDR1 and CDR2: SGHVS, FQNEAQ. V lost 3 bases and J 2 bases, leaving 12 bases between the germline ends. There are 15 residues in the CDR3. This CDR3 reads CASSLGAYSTDTQYF. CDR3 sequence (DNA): TGTGCCAGCAGCTTGGGGGCCTACTCCACAGATACGCAGTATTTT.

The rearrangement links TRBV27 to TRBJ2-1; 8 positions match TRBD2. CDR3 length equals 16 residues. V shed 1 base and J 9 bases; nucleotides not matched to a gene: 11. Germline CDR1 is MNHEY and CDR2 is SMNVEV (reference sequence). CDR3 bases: TGTGCCAGCAGTTTATTGACGGGAGGGCCGAGGGGTGAGCAGTTCTTC. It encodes CASSLLTGGPRGEQFF.

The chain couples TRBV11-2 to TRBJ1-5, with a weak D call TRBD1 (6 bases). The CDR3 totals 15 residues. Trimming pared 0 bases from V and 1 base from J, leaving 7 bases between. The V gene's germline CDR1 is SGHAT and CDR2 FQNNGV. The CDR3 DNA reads TGTGCCAGCAGCTTAGAGAGGGGGAGCAATCAGCCCCAGCATTTT. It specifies CASSLERGSNQPQHF.

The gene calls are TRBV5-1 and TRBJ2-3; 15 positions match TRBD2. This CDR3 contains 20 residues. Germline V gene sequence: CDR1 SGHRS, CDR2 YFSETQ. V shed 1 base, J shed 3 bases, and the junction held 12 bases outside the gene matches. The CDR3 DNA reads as TGCGCCAGCAGCTTGTTGGGACTAGCGGGAGGACCGATGGGGACAGATACGCAGTATTTT. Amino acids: CASSLLGLAGGPMGTDTQYF.

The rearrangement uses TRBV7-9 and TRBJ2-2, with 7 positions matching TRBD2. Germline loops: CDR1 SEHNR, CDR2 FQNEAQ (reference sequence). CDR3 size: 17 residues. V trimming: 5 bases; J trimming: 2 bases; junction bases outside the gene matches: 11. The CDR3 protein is CASSLTRDYLNTGELFF. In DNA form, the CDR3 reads TGTGCCAGCAGCCTAACGCGGGACTACCTCAACACCGGGGAGCTGTTTTTT.

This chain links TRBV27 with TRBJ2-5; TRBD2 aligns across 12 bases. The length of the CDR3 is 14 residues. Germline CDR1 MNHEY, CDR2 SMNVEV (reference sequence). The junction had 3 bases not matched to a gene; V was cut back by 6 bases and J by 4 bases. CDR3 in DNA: TGTGCCAGCAGCTCGACTAGCGGGGGAGAGACCCAGTACTTC. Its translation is CASSSTSGGETQYF.

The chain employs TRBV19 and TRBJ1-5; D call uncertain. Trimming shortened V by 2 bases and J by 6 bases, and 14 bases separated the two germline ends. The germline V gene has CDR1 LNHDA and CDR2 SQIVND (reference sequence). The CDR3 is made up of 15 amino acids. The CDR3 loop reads CASSIRGPSSQPQHF. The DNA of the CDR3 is TGTGCCAGTAGTATAAGAGGGCCCTCCAGTCAGCCCCAGCATTTT.

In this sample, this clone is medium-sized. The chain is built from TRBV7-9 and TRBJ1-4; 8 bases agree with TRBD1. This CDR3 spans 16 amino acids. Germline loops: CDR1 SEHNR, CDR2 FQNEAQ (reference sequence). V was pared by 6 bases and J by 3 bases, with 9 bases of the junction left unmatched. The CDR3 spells CASRLDREGANEKLFF. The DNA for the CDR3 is TGTGCCAGCAGACTGGACAGGGAAGGGGCTAATGAAAAACTGTTTTTT.

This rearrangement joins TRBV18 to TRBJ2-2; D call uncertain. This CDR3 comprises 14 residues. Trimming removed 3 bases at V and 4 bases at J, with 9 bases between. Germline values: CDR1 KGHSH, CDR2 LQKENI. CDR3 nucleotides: TGTGCCAGCTCACCTCCCCCGGGCACCGGGGAGCTGTTTTTT. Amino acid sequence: CASSPPPGTGELFF. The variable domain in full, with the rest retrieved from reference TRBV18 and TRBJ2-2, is NAGVMQNPRHLVRRRGQEARLRCSPMKGHSHVYWYRQLPEEGLKFMVYLQKENIIDESGMPKERFSAEFPKEGPSILRIQQVVRGDSAAYFCASSPPPGTGELFFGEGSRLTVL.

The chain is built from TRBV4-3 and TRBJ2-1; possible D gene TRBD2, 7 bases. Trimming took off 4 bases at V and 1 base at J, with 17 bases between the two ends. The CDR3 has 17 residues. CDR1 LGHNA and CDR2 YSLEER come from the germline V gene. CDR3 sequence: CASSPREAGASYNEQFF. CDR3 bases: TGCGCCAGCAGCCCCCGGGAGGCAGGGGCGTCCTACAATGAGCAGTTCTTC.

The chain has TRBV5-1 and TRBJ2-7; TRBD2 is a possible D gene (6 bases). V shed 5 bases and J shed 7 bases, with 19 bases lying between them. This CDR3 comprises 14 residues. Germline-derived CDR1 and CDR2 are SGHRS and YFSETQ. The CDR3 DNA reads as TGCGCCAGCAGTTCCTCCGGGGGAACCGGGGAGCAGTACTTC. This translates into CASSSSGGTGEQYF. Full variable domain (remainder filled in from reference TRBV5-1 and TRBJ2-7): KAGVTQTPRYLIKTRGQQVTLSCSPISGHRSVSWYQQTPGQGLQFLFEYFSETQRNKGNFPGRFSGRQFSNSRSEMNVSTLELGDSALYLCASSSSGGTGEQYFGPGTRLTVT.